This TCR beta chain was sequenced for a study of T cell repertoires in cytomegalovirus infection. As for the study in general: Recently described HLA-C-restricted plus well-studied HLA-B-restricted CMV epitopes were used. Study-level points and caveats: Cumulated frequencies of public TCR beta families served to identify carriers of CMV plus the relevant HLA.

TCRdb re-derived calls from the reads in MiXCR, one entry per CDR3 protein. The sample consists of roughly 150,000 distinct CDR3 sequences, less than 25% of them appearing once. This clonotype appeared a few times. Its cognate antigen is unknown. CDR1 and CDR2 from the germline V gene are SGHTA and FQGNSA. This CDR3 contains 13 residues. Trimming cost V 2 bases and J 3 bases, with 7 bases left between them. The source material was CD8+ T cells from cultured PBMCs, sampled from culture after CMV antigen stimulation. The TCR originated in a human donor in good health (CMV status not recorded). Some clones in this sample may be carry-over from other donors' samples. This chain connects TRBV7-2 to TRBJ1-1; D is perhaps TRBD1 (6 bases). CDR3 residues: CASSLTGYTEAFF. The CDR3 DNA is TGTGCCAGCAGCTTAACAGGGTACACTGAAGCTTTCTTT.